This T cell receptor beta chain appears in the sequencing data of a study of Graves' ophthalmopathy and Graves' hyperthyroidism. General study points: The model predicted ophthalmopathy progression with over 60% sensitivity and around 72% specificity.

RNA transcripts were the source from which TCR beta CDR3 regions were amplified. RT-PCR was first run with HTBI primers, then multiplex PCR in a second round. Each CDR3 protein gets one entry after TCRdb re-called the multiplex PCR reads with MiXCR. The data contain 900,000 to 1,200,000 distinct CDR3 sequences, 36% of them singletons. This clonotype was counted only a few times. The target antigen is unknown. The V end lost 1 base, the J end lost 4 bases, and 11 bases lay between the germline ends. CDR1 SGHNT and CDR2 YYREEE come from the germline V gene (reference sequence). This CDR3 has 14 residues. Patients were left out if they had other autoimmune diseases, uncontrolled infections, pregnancy or lactation. Establishment of the diagnosis relied upon clinical symptoms, serum thyroxine, TRAb, thyroid ultrasound and orbital computed tomography.

The sample comprised peripheral blood or thyroid tissue (not recorded which). The gene calls are TRBV5-4 and TRBJ1-1; D is undetermined. The TCR comes from an adult man with Graves' hyperthyroidism. CDR3 sequence (DNA): TGTGCCAGCAGCTTGTTTGCGGGAATCACTGAAGCTTTCTTT. Protein: CASSLFAGITEAFF.